Listed here are 8 T cell receptor beta chains from one sample, sequenced in a study of blood T cell repertoires in COVID-19 (dated by TCRdb to the early 2020s). The method was the immunoSEQ multiplex PCR assay. TCRdb carries this immuneACCESS record with in-frame sequences only. Its versions omit some clonotypes, under half of them owing to an unresolved V gene in the studies checked, with the rest unexplained. Within this sample are 400,000 to 500,000 clones, with roughly 90% of them counted one time only. The top ten clonotypes cover approximately 1.5% of the sample. The material sequenced was PBMCs or T cells enriched from blood (not recorded which). Receptors were obtained from a woman under 30 who had been exposed to COVID-19.

This chain links TRBV5-4 with TRBJ1-4; D gene uncertain. Germline values: CDR1 SGHNT, CDR2 YYREEE (reference sequence). The CDR3 runs 15 residues. Between the trimmed V and J ends, which lost 3 bases and 1 base, there was a span of 10 bases. The CDR3 is CASSSRHLTNEKLFF. In DNA form, the CDR3 reads TGTGCCAGCAGCTCTCGACACCTAACTAATGAAAAACTGTTTTTT.

This rearrangement joins TRBV11-2 to TRBJ1-2, with unresolved D. Trimming cost V 0 bases and J 4 bases, with 15 bases left between them. There are 16 residues in the CDR3. The germline CDR1 and CDR2 sequences are SGHAT and FQNNGV. The CDR3 coding sequence is TGTGCCAGCAGCTTAGATGGAACAGTTGCTCGCTATGGCTACACCTTC. Its translation: CASSLDGTVARYGYTF.

The gene calls are TRBV7-2 and TRBJ1-4, with TRBD1 matching over 7 bases. This CDR3 contains 16 residues. Germline loops: CDR1 SGHTA, CDR2 FQGNSA. J was trimmed by 0 bases and V by 5 bases; bases with no gene match: 6. CDR3 coding DNA: TGTGCCAGCAGCCGCCGTCAGGGGGCAACTAATGAAAAACTGTTTTTT. Amino acids: CASSRRQGATNEKLFF.

V is TRBV11-2 and J is TRBJ2-7; 7 bases align to TRBD1. The V segment lost 0 bases and the J segment 7 bases; nucleotides outside the gene matches: 3. Germline CDR1 and CDR2: SGHAT and FQNNGV. The CDR3 totals 13 residues. The CDR3 bases are TGTGCCAGCAGCTTAGAAACAGGGGATGAGCAGTACTTC. Translation gives CASSLETGDEQYF. The entire variable domain, with the rest obtained from reference TRBV11-2 and TRBJ2-7, is as follows: EAGVAQSPRYKIIEKRQSVAFWCNPISGHATLYWYQQILGQGPKLLIQFQNNGVVDDSQLPKDRFSAERLKGVDSTLKIQPAKLEDSAVYLCASSLETGDEQYFGPGTRLTVT.

The V call is TRBV3-1 (or the pseudogene TRBV3-2), the J call TRBJ1-3; possible D gene TRBD1, 5 bases. The CDR3 sequence is 15 residues long. V gave up 4 bases and J gave up 4 bases, with 14 bases separating them. The germline gives CDR1 LGHDT, CDR2 YNNKEL (reference sequence). Here the CDR3 reads CASSPRGPSGNTIYF. CDR3 DNA sequence: TGTGCCAGCAGCCCGCGGGGCCCGTCCGGAAACACCATATATTTT.

The chain uses TRBV28 and TRBJ2-1; D is perhaps TRBD2 (5 bases). The germline V gene has CDR1 MDHEN and CDR2 SYDVKM. Trimming stripped 7 bases from V and 5 bases from J, with 9 bases between. The CDR3 has 12 amino acids. CDR3 sequence reads: CASKGGHNEQFF. CDR3 nucleotide sequence: TGTGCCAGCAAGGGCGGGCACAATGAGCAGTTCTTC.

CDR3 in DNA: TGCGCCAGCAGCAAAGTTCAAGTTTCTCGTGAGATAAATCAGCCCCAGCATTTT. It translates to CASSKVQVSREINQPQHF. This chain uses TRBV4-1 with TRBJ1-5; D remains unclear. The CDR3 extends over 18 amino acids. V was pared by 5 bases and J by 4 bases, with 24 bases between. Germline CDR1 reads MGHRA; CDR2 reads YSYEKL.

The genes are TRBV28 and TRBJ2-5, with TRBD1 matching over 8 bases. Losses at the gene ends were 5 bases for V and 4 bases for J; bases not matched to a gene: 12. The CDR3 spans 16 residues. CDR1 MDHEN and CDR2 SYDVKM come from the germline V gene. The CDR3 nucleotides read TGTGCCAGCAGTCCAACGACAGGGGTGGGATCAGAGACCCAGTACTTC. It yields the protein CASSPTTGVGSETQYF.